This is a list of T cell receptor beta chains from one sample in a study of cytomegalovirus exposure and HLA in healthy donors. TCRdb keeps only in-frame clones here, not all; method: immunoSEQ multiplex PCR. The sample holds fewer than 200,000 clones, around nine tenths seen once. Specimen: PBMCs. These receptor sequences come from a man aged 18 to 29 in good health and CMV-seropositive. The CDR3 runs from the conserved cysteine through the conserved F or W. The order of the fields is J gene, D gene, V gene, CDR3 DNA, CDR3 protein. The D gene is left open where the match is weak.

>TRBJ2-3|.|TRBV9
TGTGCCAGCAGCTCGCGTCGGTCCCCAGATACGCAGTATTTT
CASSSRRSPDTQYF
>TRBJ2-3|TRBD2|TRBV29-1
TGCAGCGTCGGAGGGACTAGCGGGGGAGATACGCAGTATTTT
CSVGGTSGGDTQYF
>TRBJ1-6|TRBD1|TRBV13
TGTGCCAGCAGCTTAGCCCAGGGGGTTTATAATTCACCCCTCCACTTT
CASSLAQGVYNSPLHF
>TRBJ1-5|.|TRBV6-6
TGTGCCAGCAGTTTCGGGACACAAAGCAATCAGCCCCAGCATTTT
CASSFGTQSNQPQHF
>TRBJ2-7|TRBD2|TRBV6-5
TGTGCCAGCAGACTTAAGCGGGAGGTTCGGGAGCAGTACTTC
CASRLKREVREQYF
>TRBJ2-1|.|TRBV7-7
TGTGCTAGCTCCTACGGAGACTACAATGAGCAGTTCTTC
CASSYGDYNEQFF
>TRBJ1-2|.|TRBV7-2
TGTGCCAGCAGCTTAGGAGGAGAACCGGGGGGCTACACCTTC
CASSLGGEPGGYTF
>TRBJ1-3|.|TRBV6-5
TGTGCCAGCAGTTACTCAGTAGCCAACTCTGGAAACACCATATATTTT
CASSYSVANSGNTIYF
>TRBJ1-2|.|TRBV5-1
TGCGCCAGCAGCTTGGATTCCTTGGGCTACACCTTC
CASSLDSLGYTF
>TRBJ2-7|TRBD1|TRBV27
TGTGCCAGCAGTTCTTCCCTGGGACAGGGGGCCTTATACGAGCAGTACTTC
CASSSSLGQGALYEQYF
>TRBJ2-1|.|TRBV27
TGTGCCAGCACCGCCGGGAGCAACCGGGATGAGCAGTTCTTC
CASTAGSNRDEQFF
>TRBJ1-3|.|TRBV6-1
TGTGCCAGCGCGAGTCCTAACTCTGGAAACACCATATATTTT
CASASPNSGNTIYF
>TRBJ2-7|.|TRBV4-3
TGCGCCAGCAGCCAAGCCTCACAAGGACTCTACGAGCAGTACTTC
CASSQASQGLYEQYF
>TRBJ2-7|TRBD2|TRBV7-6
TGTGCCAGCAGCCGCGGGGGGGACTCCTACGAGCAGTACTTC
CASSRGGDSYEQYF
>TRBJ1-1|.|TRBV5-8
TGTGCCAGCAGCTTGGACCGTCCCCGGACTGAAGCTTTCTTT
CASSLDRPRTEAFF
>TRBJ1-5|.|TRBV6-5
TGTGCCAGCAGTAAGCAGGTAGGGGGCAATCAGCCCCAGCATTTT
CASSKQVGGNQPQHF